The clone carrying this T cell receptor (beta chain) was counted a few times. Germline CDR1 is DFQATT and CDR2 is SNEGSKA (reference sequence). With 5 bases removed from V and 2 bases from J, the gap between germline ends came to 12 bases. This CDR3 is built from 13 residues. The data stem from a study of patients and donors after allogeneic stem cell transplantation. TCRdb passed the RT-PCR reads through MiXCR, listing each CDR3 protein once. The table records fewer than 75,000 distinct CDR3 sequences, around a quarter of them present only once. J is TRBJ1-2 and V is TRBV20-1, with TRBD1 as a possible D gene (5 bases). The receptor was derived from a human donor who was either an allogeneic HSCT recipient or a stem cell or donor lymphocyte infusion donor (not recorded which). It is not recorded whose cells these are; they may come from a transplant donor. Material: blood, either unsorted or a sorted T cell fraction (not recorded which). CDR3 region: CSARQTANYGYTF. The CDR3 nucleotides read TGCAGTGCTCGACAGACAGCCAACTATGGCTACACCTTC.